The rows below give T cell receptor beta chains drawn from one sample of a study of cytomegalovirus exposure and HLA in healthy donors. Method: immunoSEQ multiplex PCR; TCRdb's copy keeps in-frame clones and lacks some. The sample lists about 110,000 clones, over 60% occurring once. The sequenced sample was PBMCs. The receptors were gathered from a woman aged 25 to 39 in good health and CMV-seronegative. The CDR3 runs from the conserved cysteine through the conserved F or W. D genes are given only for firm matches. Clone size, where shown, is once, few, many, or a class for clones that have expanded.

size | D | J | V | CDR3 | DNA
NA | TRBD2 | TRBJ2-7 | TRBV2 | CASSVRLAGYEQYF | TGTGCCAGCAGTGTACGGCTAGCGGGCTACGAGCAGTACTTC
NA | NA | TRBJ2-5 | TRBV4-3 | CASSQDSQETQYF | TGCGCCAGCAGCCAAGACAGCCAAGAGACCCAGTACTTC
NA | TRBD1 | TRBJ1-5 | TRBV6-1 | CASKGQVLGNQPQHF | TGTGCCAGCAAGGGACAGGTTCTAGGCAATCAGCCCCAGCATTTT
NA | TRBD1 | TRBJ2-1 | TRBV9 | CASSFRTGDYNEQFF | TGTGCCAGCAGCTTCCGGACAGGGGACTACAATGAGCAGTTCTTC
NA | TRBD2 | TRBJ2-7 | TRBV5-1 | CASSSSNLKRGPSYEQYF | TGCGCCAGCAGCTCAAGTAACTTAAAGCGGGGGCCTTCCTACGAGCAGTACTTC
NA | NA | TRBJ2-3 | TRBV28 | CASKMGGPNTQYF | TGTGCCAGCAAAATGGGGGGGCCTAATACGCAGTATTTT
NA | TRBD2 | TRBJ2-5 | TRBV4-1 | CASSQVASGDPRETQYF | TGCGCCAGCAGCCAAGTGGCTAGCGGGGACCCCCGGGAGACCCAGTACTTC
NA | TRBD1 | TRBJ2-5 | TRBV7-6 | CASSLGGQGAQETQYF | TGTGCCAGCAGCTTAGGGGGACAGGGGGCACAAGAGACCCAGTACTTC
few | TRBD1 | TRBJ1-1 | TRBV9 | CASNSGTGEAFF | TGTGCCAGCAACTCCGGGACAGGGGAAGCTTTCTTT
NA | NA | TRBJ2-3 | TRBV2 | CASSEDGERIGTDTQYF | TGTGCCAGCAGTGAAGACGGAGAGCGCATTGGAACAGATACGCAGTATTTT
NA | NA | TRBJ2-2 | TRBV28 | CASRPTGSTGELFF | TGTGCCAGCAGACCAACGGGTTCAACCGGGGAGCTGTTTTTT
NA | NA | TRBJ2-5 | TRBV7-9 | CASSLAQPKETQYF | TGTGCCAGCAGCTTGGCACAGCCAAAAGAGACCCAGTACTTC
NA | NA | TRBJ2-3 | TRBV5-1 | CASSLAGDTQYF | TGCGCCAGCAGCTTGGCCGGGGATACGCAGTATTTT
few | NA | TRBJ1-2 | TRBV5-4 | CASSQWLQTANYGYTF | TGTGCCAGCAGCCAATGGCTTCAGACAGCTAACTATGGCTACACCTTC
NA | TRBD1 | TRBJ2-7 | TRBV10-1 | CASSGAGDREDCEQYF | TGCGCCAGCAGTGGGGCTGGGGACAGGGAGGATTGCGAGCAGTACTTC
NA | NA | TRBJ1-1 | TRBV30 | CAWSVLVGAEAFF | TGTGCCTGGAGTGTACTGGTCGGAGCCGAAGCTTTCTTT
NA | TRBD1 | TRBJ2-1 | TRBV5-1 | CASSARTGFDEQFF | TGCGCCAGCAGCGCCCGGACAGGGTTCGATGAGCAGTTCTTC
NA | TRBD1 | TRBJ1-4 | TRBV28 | CASSFAGGLKLFF | TGTGCCAGCAGTTTCGCAGGGGGGCTAAAACTGTTTTTT
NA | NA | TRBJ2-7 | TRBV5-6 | CASSVMGRYEQYF | TGTGCCAGCAGCGTGATGGGCCGCTACGAGCAGTACTTC
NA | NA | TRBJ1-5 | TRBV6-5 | CASSRSYNQPQHF | TGTGCCAGCAGTCGGAGCTACAATCAGCCCCAGCATTTT
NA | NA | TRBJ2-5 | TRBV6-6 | CATKTGTGGEQYF | TGTGCCACCAAGACAGGGACCGGGGGAGAGCAGTACTTC
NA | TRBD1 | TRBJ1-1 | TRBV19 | CASSQTGGGTEAFF | TGTGCCAGTAGCCAAACAGGGGGAGGCACTGAAGCTTTCTTT
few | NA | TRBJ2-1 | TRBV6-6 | CASREPSDEQFF | TGTGCCAGCAGGGAGCCTAGCGATGAGCAGTTCTTC
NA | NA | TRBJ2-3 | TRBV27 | CASGTSSGDTQYF | TGTGCCAGCGGGACTTCCAGTGGGGATACGCAGTATTTT
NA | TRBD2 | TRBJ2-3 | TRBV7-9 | CASSFGLAETDTQYF | TGTGCCAGCAGCTTTGGACTAGCGGAGACAGATACGCAGTATTTT
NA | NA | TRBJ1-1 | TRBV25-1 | CASSGGVNTEAFF | TGTGCCAGCAGTGGGGGGGTTAACACTGAAGCTTTCTTT
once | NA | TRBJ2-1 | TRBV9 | CASSVVAGNNEQFF | TGTGCCAGCAGCGTAGTCGCAGGAAACAATGAGCAGTTCTTC
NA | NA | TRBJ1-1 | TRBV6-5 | CASRASGTEAFF | TGTGCCAGCAGGGCATCAGGCACTGAAGCTTTCTTT
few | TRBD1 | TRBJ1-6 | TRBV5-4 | CASSQGQGGLSPLHF | TGTGCCAGCAGCCAGGGACAGGGGGGCCTTTCACCCCTCCACTTT
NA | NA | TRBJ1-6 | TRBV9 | CASSKQGRNNSPLHF | TGTGCCAGCAGCAAACAGGGTAGGAATAATTCACCCCTCCACTTT
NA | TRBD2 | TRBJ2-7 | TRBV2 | CASGDSSSGNYEQYF | TGTGCCAGCGGGGACAGCTCTAGCGGGAATTACGAGCAGTACTTC
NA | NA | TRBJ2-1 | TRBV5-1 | CASSLAYGNEQFF | TGCGCCAGCAGCTTGGCCTATGGCAATGAGCAGTTCTTC
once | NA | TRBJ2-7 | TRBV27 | CASSLSTTGYEQYF | TGTGCCAGCAGTTTATCGACCACAGGGTACGAGCAGTACTTC
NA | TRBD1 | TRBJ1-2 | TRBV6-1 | CASSESGGAYGYTF | TGTGCCAGCAGTGAGTCAGGGGGCGCCTATGGCTACACCTTC
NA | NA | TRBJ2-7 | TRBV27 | CASSLTGPSEQYF | TGTGCCAGCAGTTTAACAGGGCCCAGCGAGCAGTACTTC
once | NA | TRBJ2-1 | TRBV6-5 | CASSYSIGEQYNEQFF | TGTGCCAGCAGTTACTCGATAGGGGAACAATACAATGAGCAGTTCTTC
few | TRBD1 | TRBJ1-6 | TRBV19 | CASSIAGTANSDNSPLHF | TGTGCCAGTAGTATAGCGGGGACAGCGAACTCGGATAATTCACCCCTCCACTTT
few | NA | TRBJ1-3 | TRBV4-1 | CASSHPGLNSGNTIYF | TGCGCCAGCAGCCATCCAGGACTGAACTCTGGAAACACCATATATTTT
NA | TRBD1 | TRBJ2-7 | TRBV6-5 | CASSYRGQVSSYEQYF | TGTGCCAGCAGTTATCGCGGACAGGTGAGCTCCTACGAGCAGTACTTC
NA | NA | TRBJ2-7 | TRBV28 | CASSQGGRSWEQYF | TGTGCCAGCAGCCAGGGAGGCCGCTCGTGGGAGCAGTACTTC
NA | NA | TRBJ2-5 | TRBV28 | CASSSADVETQYF | TGTGCCAGCAGTAGCGCCGACGTGGAGACCCAGTACTTC
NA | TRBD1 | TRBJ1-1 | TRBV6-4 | CASSDPKRQGPQKNTEAFF | TGTGCCAGCAGTGACCCCAAGAGACAGGGGCCCCAGAAGAACACTGAAGCTTTCTTT
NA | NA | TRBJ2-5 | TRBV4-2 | CASSQSPRNPETQYF | TGTGCCAGCAGCCAAAGCCCTAGAAATCCAGAGACCCAGTACTTC
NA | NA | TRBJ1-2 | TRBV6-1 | CASSEALSAGVSDYTF | TGTGCCAGCAGTGAAGCGCTTTCCGCGGGGGTGTCGGACTACACCTTC
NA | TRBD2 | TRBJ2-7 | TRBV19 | CASRGTSGSYEQYF | TGTGCCAGTAGGGGGACTAGCGGGAGCTACGAGCAGTACTTC
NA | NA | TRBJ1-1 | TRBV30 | CAWSVGRRSEAFF | TGTGCCTGGAGTGTGGGGAGAAGGTCTGAAGCTTTCTTT
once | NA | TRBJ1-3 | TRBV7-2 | CASSSADTIYF | TGTGCCAGCAGCTCTGCGGACACCATATATTTT
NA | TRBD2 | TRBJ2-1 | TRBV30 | CAWSRGGNRDEQFF | TGTGCCTGGAGCCGGGGGGGCAATAGGGATGAGCAGTTCTTC
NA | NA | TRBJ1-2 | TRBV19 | CASMAGDDYGYTF | TGTGCCAGTATGGCAGGGGACGACTATGGCTACACCTTC
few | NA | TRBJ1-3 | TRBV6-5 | CASSYSSGHSGNTIYF | TGTGCCAGCAGTTACTCGTCCGGACACTCTGGAAACACCATATATTTT
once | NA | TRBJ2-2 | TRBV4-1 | CASSHPLMGADTGELFF | TGCGCCAGCAGCCACCCCTTAATGGGAGCTGACACCGGGGAGCTGTTTTTT
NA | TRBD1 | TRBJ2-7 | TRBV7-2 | CASSESGGFAYEQYF | TGTGCCAGCAGCGAATCAGGGGGCTTCGCCTACGAGCAGTACTTC
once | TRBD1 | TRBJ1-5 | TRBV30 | CAWSVPDRAGNQPQHF | TGTGCCTGGAGTGTCCCGGACAGGGCGGGCAATCAGCCCCAGCATTTT
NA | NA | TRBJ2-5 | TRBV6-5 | CASRRPSEQETQYF | TGTGCCAGCAGACGGCCTAGCGAGCAAGAGACCCAGTACTTC
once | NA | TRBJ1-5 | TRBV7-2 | CASSLGAGRSNQPQHF | TGTGCCAGCAGCTTAGGGGCAGGAAGATCCAATCAGCCCCAGCATTTT
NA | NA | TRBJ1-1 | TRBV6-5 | CASTRRRGGSTEAFF | TGTGCCAGCACCCGTCGACGAGGTGGGAGCACTGAAGCTTTCTTT